These T cell receptor beta chains were read from a single sample in a study of cytomegalovirus exposure and HLA in healthy donors. Here immunoSEQ multiplex PCR was the method, and the copy in TCRdb shows in-frame clones only, minus some. The sample has approximately 150,000 clones, 70% to 80% seen once. Sequenced input: PBMCs. These receptors came from a man aged 45-65 years in good health and CMV-seropositive. The CDR3 runs from the conserved cysteine through the conserved F or W. The order of the fields is J gene, V gene, D gene, clone size, CDR3 protein, CDR3 DNA. A D gene is named only where the DNA matches it firmly. A clone size is listed for some rows: how often the clone was seen (once, few, many), or a class if it is expanded.

J: TRBJ1-5; V: TRBV2; D: NA; size: few; CDR3: CASSNTGRISIAQHF; DNA: TGTGCCAGCAGTAATACAGGGCGGATCAGTATAGCCCAGCATTTT
J: TRBJ2-7; V: TRBV19; D: NA; size: NA; CDR3: CASSMVEDYEQYF; DNA: TGTGCCAGTAGTATGGTCGAGGACTACGAGCAGTACTTC
J: TRBJ2-7; V: TRBV27; D: NA; size: NA; CDR3: CASSPDWTYEQYF; DNA: TGTGCCAGCAGCCCGGACTGGACCTACGAGCAGTACTTC
J: TRBJ1-4; V: TRBV18; D: NA; size: NA; CDR3: CASSPILAGAATNEKLFF; DNA: TGTGCCAGCTCACCAATTTTGGCAGGGGCTGCAACTAATGAAAAACTGTTTTTT
J: TRBJ2-7; V: TRBV7-2; D: TRBD2; size: NA; CDR3: CASSFLAGEAYEQYF; DNA: TGTGCCAGCAGCTTCCTAGCGGGAGAAGCTTACGAGCAGTACTTC
J: TRBJ2-1; V: TRBV5-1; D: NA; size: few; CDR3: CASSLDARASYNEQFF; DNA: TGCGCCAGCAGCTTGGATGCCAGGGCCTCTTACAATGAGCAGTTCTTC
J: TRBJ2-7; V: TRBV5-6; D: TRBD2; size: NA; CDR3: CASSLGLAGGPYEQYF; DNA: TGTGCCAGCAGCTTAGGACTAGCGGGAGGGCCCTACGAGCAGTACTTC
J: TRBJ1-2; V: TRBV5-1; D: TRBD1; size: NA; CDR3: CASSSPQGGQRGYTF; DNA: TGCGCCAGCAGCTCCCCGCAGGGGGGCCAAAGGGGCTACACCTTC
J: TRBJ2-5; V: TRBV5-1; D: TRBD2; size: NA; CDR3: CASSLSGTSVQETQYF; DNA: TGCGCCAGCAGCTTGTCCGGGACTAGCGTTCAAGAGACCCAGTACTTC
J: TRBJ2-1; V: TRBV7-2; D: NA; size: NA; CDR3: CASSLAAIYNEQFF; DNA: TGTGCCAGCAGCTTAGCTGCTATCTACAATGAGCAGTTCTTC
J: TRBJ2-1; V: TRBV5-1; D: TRBD2; size: once; CDR3: CASSLVTGGPGYEQFF; DNA: TGCGCCAGCAGCTTGGTTACGGGAGGGCCAGGTTATGAGCAGTTCTTC
J: TRBJ2-2; V: TRBV28; D: TRBD1; size: once; CDR3: CASSSPDRGRNTGELFF; DNA: TGTGCCAGCAGTTCGCCGGACAGGGGTAGAAACACCGGGGAGCTGTTTTTT
J: TRBJ2-2; V: TRBV7-6; D: TRBD2; size: few; CDR3: CASSFAIAGGNTGELFF; DNA: TGTGCCAGCAGCTTTGCTATAGCGGGGGGGAACACCGGGGAGCTGTTTTTT
J: TRBJ1-5; V: TRBV10-2; D: NA; size: NA; CDR3: CASNPDIYSNQPQHF; DNA: TGCGCCAGCAACCCGGACATATATAGCAATCAGCCCCAGCATTTT
J: TRBJ2-7; V: TRBV2; D: TRBD2; size: NA; CDR3: CASSGDLAGEYEQYF; DNA: TGTGCCAGCAGCGGAGACCTAGCGGGAGAATACGAGCAGTACTTC
J: TRBJ2-1; V: TRBV27; D: TRBD2; size: NA; CDR3: CASSSSSGTYNEQFF; DNA: TGTGCCAGCAGTTCGTCAAGCGGGACCTACAATGAGCAGTTCTTC
J: TRBJ2-1; V: TRBV11-3; D: NA; size: NA; CDR3: CASSLGRRNNEQFF; DNA: TGTGCCAGCAGCTTAGGGCGGCGCAACAATGAGCAGTTCTTC
J: TRBJ1-1; V: TRBV5-1; D: NA; size: NA; CDR3: CASRELALGATEAFF; DNA: TGCGCCAGCAGGGAATTAGCGTTGGGAGCCACTGAAGCTTTCTTT
J: TRBJ1-1; V: TRBV29-1; D: NA; size: NA; CDR3: CSVWGETEAFF; DNA: TGCAGCGTATGGGGAGAGACTGAAGCTTTCTTT
J: TRBJ1-4; V: TRBV27; D: NA; size: NA; CDR3: CASRITSNRPATNEKLFF; DNA: TGTGCCAGCAGAATCACTTCGAACAGACCTGCAACTAATGAAAAACTGTTTTTT
J: TRBJ1-2; V: TRBV19; D: NA; size: NA; CDR3: CASSIGRDYGYTF; DNA: TGTGCCAGTAGTATTGGGAGGGACTATGGCTACACCTTC
J: TRBJ1-2; V: TRBV5-1; D: NA; size: few; CDR3: CASSLGGRTYGYTF; DNA: TGCGCCAGCAGCTTGGGGGGGAGGACCTATGGCTACACCTTC
J: TRBJ2-4; V: TRBV5-1; D: NA; size: NA; CDR3: CASSLVGGSKNIQYF; DNA: TGCGCCAGCAGCTTGGTTGGGGGGTCCAAAAACATTCAGTACTTC
J: TRBJ1-4; V: TRBV6-1; D: NA; size: NA; CDR3: CASSEFGASTNEKLFF; DNA: TGTGCCAGCAGTGAATTTGGGGCATCAACTAATGAAAAACTGTTTTTT
J: TRBJ1-2; V: TRBV4-1; D: TRBD1; size: NA; CDR3: CASSQVEQGAGGYTF; DNA: TGCGCCAGCAGCCAAGTTGAACAGGGGGCAGGTGGCTACACCTTC
J: TRBJ2-7; V: TRBV25-1; D: TRBD1; size: few; CDR3: CASSPRTGGYEQYF; DNA: TGTGCCAGCAGTCCCCGGACAGGGGGCTACGAGCAGTACTTC
J: TRBJ1-2; V: TRBV29-1; D: NA; size: few; CDR3: CSAQDPRDYGYTF; DNA: TGCAGCGCCCAGGACCCGAGGGACTATGGCTACACCTTC
J: TRBJ1-3; V: TRBV7-9; D: TRBD1; size: NA; CDR3: CASSSGQGYGNTIYF; DNA: TGTGCCAGCAGCTCCGGACAGGGGTACGGAAACACCATATATTTT
J: TRBJ2-7; V: TRBV28; D: NA; size: once; CDR3: CASSDPDPGSTNEQYF; DNA: TGTGCCAGCAGCGACCCCGACCCCGGGAGTACGAACGAGCAGTACTTC
J: TRBJ2-5; V: TRBV6-5; D: TRBD1; size: NA; CDR3: CASSSLGQGAGETQYF; DNA: TGTGCCAGCAGTTCCCTCGGACAGGGGGCAGGGGAGACCCAGTACTTC
J: TRBJ2-2; V: TRBV7-8; D: NA; size: NA; CDR3: CASRPIRLGRNTGELFF; DNA: TGTGCCAGCAGACCCATCCGGCTCGGGAGGAACACCGGGGAGCTGTTTTTT
J: TRBJ2-3; V: TRBV11-3; D: NA; size: NA; CDR3: CASSLGGDTDTQYF; DNA: TGTGCCAGCAGCTTAGGCGGGGACACAGATACGCAGTATTTT
J: TRBJ2-5; V: TRBV18; D: TRBD2; size: NA; CDR3: CASSPGLAVQETQYF; DNA: TGTGCCAGCTCACCGGGACTAGCGGTCCAAGAGACCCAGTACTTC
J: TRBJ2-1; V: TRBV11-3; D: NA; size: NA; CDR3: CASSRQGEFF; DNA: TGTGCCAGCAGCCGTCAGGGTGAGTTCTTC
J: TRBJ2-1; V: TRBV2; D: TRBD1; size: NA; CDR3: CASSGTGENEQFF; DNA: TGTGCCAGCAGTGGGACAGGGGAGAATGAGCAGTTCTTC
J: TRBJ1-2; V: TRBV6-5; D: NA; size: NA; CDR3: CASSYSAGQYGYTF; DNA: TGTGCCAGCAGTTACTCGGCAGGGCAGTATGGCTACACCTTC
J: TRBJ2-7; V: TRBV27; D: NA; size: NA; CDR3: CASSFLSNTASYEQYF; DNA: TGTGCCAGCAGTTTCTTATCAAATACAGCTTCCTACGAGCAGTACTTC
J: TRBJ2-4; V: TRBV13; D: TRBD2; size: NA; CDR3: CASSSRLAGGPIAAKNIQYF; DNA: TGTGCCAGCAGCTCCAGACTAGCGGGAGGGCCAATTGCGGCCAAAAACATTCAGTACTTC
J: TRBJ1-4; V: TRBV9; D: NA; size: NA; CDR3: CASSLQGGDEKLFF; DNA: TGTGCCAGCAGTCTACAGGGAGGGGATGAAAAACTGTTTTTT
J: TRBJ2-5; V: TRBV28; D: TRBD1; size: NA; CDR3: CASRPPGTGPKTQYF; DNA: TGTGCCAGCAGACCCCCCGGGACAGGTCCGAAGACCCAGTACTTC